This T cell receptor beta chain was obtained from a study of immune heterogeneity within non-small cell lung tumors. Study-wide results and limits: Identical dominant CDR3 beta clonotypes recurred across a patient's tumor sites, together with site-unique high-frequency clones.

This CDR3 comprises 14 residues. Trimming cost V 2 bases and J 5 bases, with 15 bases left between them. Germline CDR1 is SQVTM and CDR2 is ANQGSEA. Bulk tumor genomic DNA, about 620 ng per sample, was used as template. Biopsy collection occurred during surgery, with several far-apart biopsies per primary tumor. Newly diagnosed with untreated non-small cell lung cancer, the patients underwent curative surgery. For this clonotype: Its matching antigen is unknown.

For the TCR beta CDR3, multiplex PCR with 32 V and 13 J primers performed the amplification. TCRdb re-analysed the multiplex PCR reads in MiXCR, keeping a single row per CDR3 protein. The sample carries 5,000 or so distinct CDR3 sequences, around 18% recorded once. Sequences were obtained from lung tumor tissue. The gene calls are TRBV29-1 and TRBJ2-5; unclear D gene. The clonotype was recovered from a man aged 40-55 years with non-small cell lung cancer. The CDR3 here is CSVEQTLSRETQYF. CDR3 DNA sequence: TGCAGCGTTGAACAAACCCTGAGTCGGGAGACCCAGTACTTC.